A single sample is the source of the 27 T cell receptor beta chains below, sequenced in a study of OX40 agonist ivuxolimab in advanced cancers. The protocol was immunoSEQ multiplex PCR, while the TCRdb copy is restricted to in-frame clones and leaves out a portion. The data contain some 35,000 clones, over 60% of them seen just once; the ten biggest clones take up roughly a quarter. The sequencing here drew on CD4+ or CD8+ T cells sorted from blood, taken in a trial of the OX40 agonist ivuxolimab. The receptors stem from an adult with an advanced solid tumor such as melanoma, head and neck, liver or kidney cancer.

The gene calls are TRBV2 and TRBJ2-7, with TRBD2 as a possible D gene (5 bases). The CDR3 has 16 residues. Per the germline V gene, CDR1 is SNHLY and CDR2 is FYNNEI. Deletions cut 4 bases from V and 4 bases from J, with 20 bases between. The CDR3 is CASSGGLGRHRYEQYF. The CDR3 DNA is TGTGCCAGCAGTGGAGGGTTGGGCAGGCATAGATACGAGCAGTACTTC.

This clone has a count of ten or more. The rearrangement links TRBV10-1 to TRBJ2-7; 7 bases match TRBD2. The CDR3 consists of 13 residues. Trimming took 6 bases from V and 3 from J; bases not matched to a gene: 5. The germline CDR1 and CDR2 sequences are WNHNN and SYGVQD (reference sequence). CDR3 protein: CASSKRTSYEQYV. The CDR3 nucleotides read TGCGCCAGCAGCAAAAGGACTAGCTACGAGCAGTACGTC.

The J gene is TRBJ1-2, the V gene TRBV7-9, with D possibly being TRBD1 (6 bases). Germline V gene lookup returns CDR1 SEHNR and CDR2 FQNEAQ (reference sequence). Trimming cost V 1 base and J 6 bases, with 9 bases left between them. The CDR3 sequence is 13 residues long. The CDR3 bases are TGTGCCAGCAGCTTAGTGGGGGCAAATGGCTACACCTTC. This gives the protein CASSLVGANGYTF.

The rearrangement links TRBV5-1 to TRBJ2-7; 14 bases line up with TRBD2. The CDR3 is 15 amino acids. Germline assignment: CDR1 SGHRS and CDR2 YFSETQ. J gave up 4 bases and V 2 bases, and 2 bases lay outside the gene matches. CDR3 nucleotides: TGCGCCAGCAGCTTTGGGACTAGCGGGGGATACGAGCAGTACTTC. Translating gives CASSFGTSGGYEQYF.

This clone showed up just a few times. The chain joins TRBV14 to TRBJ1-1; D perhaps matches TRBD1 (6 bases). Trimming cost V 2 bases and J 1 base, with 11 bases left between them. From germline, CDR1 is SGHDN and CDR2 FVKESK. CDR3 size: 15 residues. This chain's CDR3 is CASSQLGQQNTEAFF. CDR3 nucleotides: TGTGCCAGCAGCCAACTAGGACAGCAGAACACTGAAGCTTTCTTT.

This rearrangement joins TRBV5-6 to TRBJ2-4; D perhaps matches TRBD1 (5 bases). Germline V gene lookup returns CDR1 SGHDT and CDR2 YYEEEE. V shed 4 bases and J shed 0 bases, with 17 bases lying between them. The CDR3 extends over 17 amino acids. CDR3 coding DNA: TGTGCCAGCAGCCCCCTGACCGCAGGGCTAGCCAAAAACATTCAGTACTTC. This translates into CASSPLTAGLAKNIQYF.

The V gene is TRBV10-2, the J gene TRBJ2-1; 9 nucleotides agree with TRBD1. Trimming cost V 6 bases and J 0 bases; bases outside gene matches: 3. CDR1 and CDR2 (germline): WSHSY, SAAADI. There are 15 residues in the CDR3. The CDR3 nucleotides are TGCGCCAGCAGGGACAGGGGCTACTCCTACAATGAGCAGTTCTTC. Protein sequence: CASRDRGYSYNEQFF.

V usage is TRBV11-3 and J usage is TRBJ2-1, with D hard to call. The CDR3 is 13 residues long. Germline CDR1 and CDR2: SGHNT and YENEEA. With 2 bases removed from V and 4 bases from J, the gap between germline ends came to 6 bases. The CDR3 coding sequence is TGTGCCAGCAGCTTATACCTTTACAATGAGCAGTTCTTC. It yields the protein CASSLYLYNEQFF.

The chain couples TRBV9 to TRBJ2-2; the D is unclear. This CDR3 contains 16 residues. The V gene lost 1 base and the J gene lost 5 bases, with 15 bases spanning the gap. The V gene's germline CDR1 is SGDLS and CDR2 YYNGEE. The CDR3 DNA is TGTGCCAGCAGCGTACTTAAGTCAGGTTCGACCGGGGAGCTGTTTTTT. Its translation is CASSVLKSGSTGELFF.

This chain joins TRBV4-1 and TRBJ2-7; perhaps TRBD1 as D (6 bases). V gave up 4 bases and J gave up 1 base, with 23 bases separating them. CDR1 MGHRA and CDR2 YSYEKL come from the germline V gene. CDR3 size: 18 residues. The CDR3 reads CASSPIQIRTGHSYEQYF. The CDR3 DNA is TGCGCCAGCAGCCCTATTCAGATCAGGACGGGACATTCCTACGAGCAGTACTTC.

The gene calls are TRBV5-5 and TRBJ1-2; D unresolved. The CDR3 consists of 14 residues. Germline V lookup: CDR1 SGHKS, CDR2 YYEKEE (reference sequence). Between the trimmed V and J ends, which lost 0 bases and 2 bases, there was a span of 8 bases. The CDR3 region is CASSLDGWNYGYTF. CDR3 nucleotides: TGTGCCAGCAGCTTGGACGGATGGAACTATGGCTACACCTTC. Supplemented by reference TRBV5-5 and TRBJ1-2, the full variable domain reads DAGVTQSPTHLIKTRGQQVTLRCSPISGHKSVSWYQQVLGQGPQFIFQYYEKEERGRGNFPDRFSARQFPNYSSELNVNALLLGDSALYLCASSLDGWNYGYTFGSGTRLTVV.

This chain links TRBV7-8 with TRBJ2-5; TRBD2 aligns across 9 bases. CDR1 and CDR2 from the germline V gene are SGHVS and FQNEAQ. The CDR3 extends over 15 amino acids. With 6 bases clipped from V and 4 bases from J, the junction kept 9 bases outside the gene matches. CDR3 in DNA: TGTGCCAGCAGTCTCGGGACTAGCCCCATAGAGACCCAGTACTTC. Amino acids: CASSLGTSPIETQYF.

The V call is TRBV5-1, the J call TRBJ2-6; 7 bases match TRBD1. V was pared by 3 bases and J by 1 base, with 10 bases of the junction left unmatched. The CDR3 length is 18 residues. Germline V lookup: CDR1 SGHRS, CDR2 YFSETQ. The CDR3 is CASSSLQGQGSGANVLTF. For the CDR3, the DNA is TGCGCCAGCAGCTCGCTACAGGGGCAAGGGTCTGGGGCCAACGTCCTGACTTTC. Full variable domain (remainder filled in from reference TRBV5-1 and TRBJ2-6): KAGVTQTPRYLIKTRGQQVTLSCSPISGHRSVSWYQQTPGQGLQFLFEYFSETQRNKGNFPGRFSGRQFSNSRSEMNVSTLELGDSALYLCASSSLQGQGSGANVLTFGAGSRLTVL.

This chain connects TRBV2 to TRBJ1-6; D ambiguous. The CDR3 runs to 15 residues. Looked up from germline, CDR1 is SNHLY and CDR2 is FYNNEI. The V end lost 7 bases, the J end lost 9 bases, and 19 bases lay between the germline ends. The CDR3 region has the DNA TGTGCCAGCAATGTCCCGGCGATTTCGGGTTCACCCCTCCACTTT. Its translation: CASNVPAISGSPLHF.

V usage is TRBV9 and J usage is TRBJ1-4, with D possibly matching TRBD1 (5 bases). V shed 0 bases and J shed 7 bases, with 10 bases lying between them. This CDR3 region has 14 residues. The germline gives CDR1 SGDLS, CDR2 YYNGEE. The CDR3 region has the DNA TGTGCCAGCAGCGTAGAAGGGCAGGGTGAAAAACTGTTTTTT. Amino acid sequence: CASSVEGQGEKLFF. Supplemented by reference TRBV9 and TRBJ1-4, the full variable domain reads DSGVTQTPKHLITATGQRVTLRCSPRSGDLSVYWYQQSLDQGLQFLIQYYNGEERAKGNILERFSAQQFPDLHSELNLSSLELGDSALYFCASSVEGQGEKLFFGSGTQLSVL.

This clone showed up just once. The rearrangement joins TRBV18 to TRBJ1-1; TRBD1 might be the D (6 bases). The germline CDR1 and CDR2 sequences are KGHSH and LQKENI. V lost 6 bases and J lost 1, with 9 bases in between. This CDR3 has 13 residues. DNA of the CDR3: TGTGCCAGCTCGGAGGACAGGAACACTGAAGCTTTCTTT. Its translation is CASSEDRNTEAFF.

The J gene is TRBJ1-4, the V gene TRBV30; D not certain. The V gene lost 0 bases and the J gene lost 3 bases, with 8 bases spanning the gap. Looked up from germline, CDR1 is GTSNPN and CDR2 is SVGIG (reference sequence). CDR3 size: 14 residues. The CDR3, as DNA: TGTGCCTGGAGTGTACTCAGAGCTAATGAAAAACTGTTTTTT. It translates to CAWSVLRANEKLFF.

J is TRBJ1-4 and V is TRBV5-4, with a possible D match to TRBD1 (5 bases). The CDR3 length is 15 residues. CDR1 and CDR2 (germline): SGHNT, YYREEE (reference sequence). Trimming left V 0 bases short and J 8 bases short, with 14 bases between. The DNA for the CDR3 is TGTGCCAGCAGCTTGGGGGGGACGTTCAAGGAAAAACTGTTTTTT. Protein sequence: CASSLGGTFKEKLFF.

The DNA of the CDR3 is TGTGCCAGCAGCGTAGGGACCAACTCTGGGGCCAACGTCCTGACTTTC. This codes for CASSVGTNSGANVLTF. The chain has TRBV9 and TRBJ2-6; D gene unclear. The CDR3 runs to 16 residues. Between the trimmed V and J ends, which lost 0 bases and 0 bases, there was a span of 7 bases. The germline V gene has CDR1 SGDLS and CDR2 YYNGEE.

Here the CDR3 reads CASTDSSKLPTGEQYV. The CDR3 DNA follows: TGTGCCAGTACGGATTCCTCAAAATTACCGACTGGCGAGCAGTACGTC. V and J are TRBV19 and TRBJ2-7; no clear D gene. CDR1 and CDR2 (germline): LNHDA, SQIVND (reference sequence). Trimming left V 7 bases short and J 6 bases short, with 25 bases between. This CDR3 spans 16 amino acids.

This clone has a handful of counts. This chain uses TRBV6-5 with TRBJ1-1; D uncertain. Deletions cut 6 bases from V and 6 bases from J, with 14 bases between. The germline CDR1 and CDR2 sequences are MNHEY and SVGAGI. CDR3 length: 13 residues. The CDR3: CASSPSRVAEAFF. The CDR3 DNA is TGTGCCAGCAGCCCCAGCCGGGTAGCTGAAGCTTTCTTT.

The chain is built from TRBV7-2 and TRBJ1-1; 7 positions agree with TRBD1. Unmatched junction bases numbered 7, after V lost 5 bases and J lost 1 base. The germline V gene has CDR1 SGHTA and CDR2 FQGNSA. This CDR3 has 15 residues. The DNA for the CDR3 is TGTGCCAGCAGCCTCTGGACAGGCTCGAACACTGAAGCTTTCTTT. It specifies CASSLWTGSNTEAFF.

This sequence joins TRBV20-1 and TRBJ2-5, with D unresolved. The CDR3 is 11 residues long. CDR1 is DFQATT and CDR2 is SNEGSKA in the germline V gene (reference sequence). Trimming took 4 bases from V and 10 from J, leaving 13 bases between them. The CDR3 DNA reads TGCAGTGCTATCCAGCAAAGGGACCAGTACTTC. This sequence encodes CSAIQQRDQYF.

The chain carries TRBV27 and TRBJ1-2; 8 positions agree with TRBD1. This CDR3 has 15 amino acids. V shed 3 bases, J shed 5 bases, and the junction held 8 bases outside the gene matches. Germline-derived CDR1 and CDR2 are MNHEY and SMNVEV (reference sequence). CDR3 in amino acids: CASSFTGTGFYGYTF. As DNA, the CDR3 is TGTGCCAGCAGTTTCACCGGGACAGGCTTTTATGGCTACACCTTC.

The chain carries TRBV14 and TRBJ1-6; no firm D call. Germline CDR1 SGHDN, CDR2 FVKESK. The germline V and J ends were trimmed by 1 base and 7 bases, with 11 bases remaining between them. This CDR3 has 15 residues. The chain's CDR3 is CASSQVMRANSPLHF. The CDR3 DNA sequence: TGTGCCAGCAGCCAAGTCATGAGGGCGAATTCACCCCTCCACTTT.

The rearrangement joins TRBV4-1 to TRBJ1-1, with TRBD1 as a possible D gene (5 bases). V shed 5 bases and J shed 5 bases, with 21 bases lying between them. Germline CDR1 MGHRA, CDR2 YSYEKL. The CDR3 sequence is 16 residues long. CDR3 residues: CASSSRGGGGWTEAFF. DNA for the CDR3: TGCGCCAGCAGCTCTAGAGGCGGGGGGGGTTGGACTGAAGCTTTCTTT.

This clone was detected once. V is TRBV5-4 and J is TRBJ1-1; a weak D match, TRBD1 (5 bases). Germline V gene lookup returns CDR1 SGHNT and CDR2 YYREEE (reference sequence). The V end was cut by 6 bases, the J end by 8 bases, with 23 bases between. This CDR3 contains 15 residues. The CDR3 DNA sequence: TGTGCCAGCACCTTCCCGGGGCCCGGAGGCGCCGAAGCTTTCTTT. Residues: CASTFPGPGGAEAFF.